This T cell receptor beta chain is drawn from a study of shared clonotypes between healthy human individuals. Study-level background: For every donor, three CD4 naive, three CD4 memory, two CD8 naive and one CD8 memory plates were used.

Germline CDR1 GTSNPN, CDR2 SVGIG (reference sequence). The germline V and J ends were trimmed by 6 bases and 5 bases, with 22 bases remaining between them. The CDR3 length is 15 residues. The input for sorted-subset replicate PCRs was roughly 180 ng DNA, tens of thousands of T cell genomes. Assay used: immunoSEQ multiplex PCR; TCRdb lists only in-frame clones, some missing. The repertoire holds approximately 2.4 million clones, with approximately 95% as singletons. The clonotype comes from a man between 18 and 35 years old in good health. The chain is built from TRBV30 and TRBJ1-2, with D perhaps TRBD1 (6 bases). Input material: naive CD4+ T cells sorted from blood. Stated subset: CD45RA+ positively selected. CDR3: CACTLWGASGYGYTF. The DNA for the CDR3 is TGTGCCTGCACCCTTTGGGGGGCCTCAGGATATGGCTACACCTTC.